These 8 T cell receptor beta chains were all obtained from the same sample, sequenced in a study of blood T cell repertoires in COVID-19. Here immunoSEQ multiplex PCR was the method, and the copy in TCRdb shows in-frame clones only, minus some. Of about 190,000 clones in the sample, around 83% were seen once. The sequenced sample was PBMCs or T cells enriched from blood (not recorded which). These receptors were collected from a woman aged 40 to 50 in a cohort exposed to, infected with or recovered from COVID-19 (not recorded which).

The chain is built from TRBV25-1 and TRBJ2-5; D is unclear. CDR3 length equals 14 residues. V shed 1 base and J shed 2 bases, with 8 bases lying between them. The V gene's germline CDR1 is MGHDK and CDR2 SYGVNS. The CDR3 spells CASSESTEQETQYF. The CDR3 nucleotides are TGTGCCAGCAGTGAATCTACAGAACAAGAGACCCAGTACTTC.

The V gene is TRBV10-3, the J gene TRBJ1-2; 11 bases align to TRBD1. There are 16 residues in the CDR3. In germline, CDR1 is ENHRY, CDR2 SYGVKD. V was pared by 3 bases and J by 4 bases, with 7 bases of the junction left unmatched. The CDR3 loop is CAISDSDRGPSYGYTF. CDR3 sequence (DNA): TGTGCCATCAGTGACTCGGACAGGGGGCCCTCCTATGGCTACACCTTC.

This clone is categorized as medium-sized. The chain is built from TRBV6-5 and TRBJ2-3; TRBD1 agrees at 12 bases. Per the germline V gene, CDR1 is MNHEY and CDR2 is SVGAGI. Trimming took 5 bases from V and 4 from J; bases not matched to a gene: 4. This CDR3 has 15 residues. CDR3 region: CASSPGQGAADTQYF. The CDR3 DNA reads as TGTGCCAGCAGTCCGGGACAGGGGGCTGCAGATACGCAGTATTTT.

The chain links TRBV14 to TRBJ1-1; 8 bases align to TRBD1. Germline V lookup: CDR1 SGHDN, CDR2 FVKESK. Trimming removed 4 bases from V and 4 bases from J; junction bases left unmatched: 14. The CDR3 totals 17 residues. In nucleotides, the CDR3 is TGTGCCAGCAGCCCCACCGTTGGACAGGGAGCGATCACTGAAGCTTTCTTT. Amino acid sequence: CASSPTVGQGAITEAFF.

The chain employs TRBV7-9 and TRBJ2-5; 8 nucleotides match TRBD2. J was trimmed by 2 bases and V by 5 bases; bases with no gene match: 7. Germline V gives CDR1 SEHNR, CDR2 FQNEAQ (reference sequence). The CDR3 spans 15 residues. The CDR3 nucleotides are TGTGCCAGCAGCCCCGGGGGGGCTCTACAAGAGACCCAGTACTTC. This sequence encodes CASSPGGALQETQYF. Full variable domain (outside the CDR3, taken from reference TRBV7-9 and TRBJ2-5): DTGVSQNPRHKITKRGQNVTFRCDPISEHNRLYWYRQTLGQGPEFLTYFQNEAQLEKSRLLSDRFSAERPKGSFSTLEIQRTEQGDSAMYLCASSPGGALQETQYFGPGTRLLVL.

This chain joins TRBV14 and TRBJ1-1, with 7 positions matching TRBD1. V gave up 3 bases and J gave up 5 bases; unmatched junction bases: 6. CDR1 is SGHDN and CDR2 is FVKESK in the germline V gene. CDR3 length: 14 amino acids. CDR3 DNA sequence: TGTGCCAGCAGCCAGAACAGGGGCGGGACTGAAGCTTTCTTT. Its translation is CASSQNRGGTEAFF.

The chain combines TRBV7-2 with TRBJ1-5; 9 positions agree with TRBD1. From germline, CDR1 is SGHTA and CDR2 FQGNSA. The CDR3 runs to 15 residues. Unmatched junction bases numbered 2, after V lost 1 base and J lost 4 bases. CDR3 coding DNA: TGTGCCAGCAGCTTAGGACAGGGGGATAATCAGCCCCAGCATTTT. As protein: CASSLGQGDNQPQHF.

This clone appeared once. This chain uses TRBV4-3 with TRBJ2-5, with D maybe TRBD1 (5 bases). CDR1 and CDR2 (germline): LGHNA, YSLEER. V lost 1 base and J 5 bases, leaving 14 bases between the germline ends. CDR3 length equals 15 residues. The CDR3 protein is CASSQGAGAWETQYF. The CDR3 DNA sequence: TGCGCCAGCAGCCAAGGGGCTGGGGCCTGGGAGACCCAGTACTTC.